This TCR beta chain stems from a study of T cells in women clearing cervical HPV infection. Study-wide points: Timing of associations relative to infection is unclear; T-cell subsets were not isolated. Each sample's T-cell count was unknown, possibly confounding richness.

Comment on this clone: Its cognate antigen is unknown. Read coverage stops 3 residues before the CDR3 terminus; the germline J gene supplies the remainder.

Trimming left V 7 bases short and J 4 bases short, with 6 bases between. The CDR3 has 11 residues. Clones were sequenced by immunoSEQ multiplex PCR, and TCRdb holds only the in-frame ones, with some missing. The listing records 25,000 to 35,000 clones. J is TRBJ2-3 and V is TRBV6-7, with unresolved D. TRBV6-7 is known as an ORF, though its function is uncertain. The receptor comes from a woman aged 18-69 years with a cervical HPV16 infection that either progressed to CIN3+ or cleared (not recorded which). Sequencing was done on a sample of blood buffy coat. The CDR3 DNA, read in part, is TGTGCCAGCACGCGCCCAGATACG. Protein: CASTRPDT. The complete CDR3 sequence is CASTRPDTQYF.